Below are 4 T cell receptor beta chains sequenced from a single sample in a study of CD8+ T cells in alopecia areata. Extraction and reverse transcription of RNA yielded cDNA as the sequencing template. Sequencing used immunoSEQ multiplex PCR; TCRdb keeps in-frame clones, though not all of them. The sample yields 110,000 to 150,000 clones, approximately 50% seen once. The starting material was CD4+ T cells sorted from blood, obtained at week 0. The receptors stem from a human donor with alopecia areata.

The V gene is TRBV30, the J gene TRBJ2-1, with TRBD2 identical over 7 bases. The CDR3 is 17 residues long. V gave up 0 bases and J gave up 2 bases; unmatched junction bases: 10. Germline values: CDR1 GTSNPN, CDR2 SVGIG (reference sequence). For the CDR3, the DNA is TGTGCCTGGAGTGTTCAAAGCGGGATTCCCCCCTACAATGAGCAGTTCTTC. Its protein product is CAWSVQSGIPPYNEQFF.

The chain links TRBV7-8 to TRBJ2-7; 7 positions match TRBD2. V was clipped by 0 bases and J by 5 bases; unmatched bases: 7. Germline V lookup: CDR1 SGHVS, CDR2 FQNEAQ. There are 15 residues in the CDR3. As DNA, the CDR3 is TGTGCCAGCAGCTTAGCGCGGTCTAGCGGCCACGAGCAGTACTTC. The encoded protein is CASSLARSSGHEQYF.

This clone came up a few times. The chain employs TRBV6-5 and TRBJ2-7, with D possibly matching TRBD2 (6 bases). The germline V and J ends were trimmed by 4 bases and 2 bases, with 15 bases remaining between them. This CDR3 has 15 amino acids. Germline lookup yields CDR1 MNHEY and CDR2 SVGAGI. The CDR3 spells CASSSHGGSPYEQYF. Here the CDR3 DNA reads TGTGCCAGCAGTTCCCACGGGGGTTCCCCCTACGAGCAGTACTTC.

This clone showed up just a few times. The chain couples TRBV2 to TRBJ1-5; D not resolved. Germline CDR1 and CDR2: SNHLY and FYNNEI. The CDR3 extends over 15 amino acids. Deletions cut 4 bases from V and 0 bases from J, with 10 bases between. The DNA of the CDR3 is TGTGCCAGCAGTGCAGAGAATAATAGCAATCAGCCCCAGCATTTT. Amino acids: CASSAENNSNQPQHF.